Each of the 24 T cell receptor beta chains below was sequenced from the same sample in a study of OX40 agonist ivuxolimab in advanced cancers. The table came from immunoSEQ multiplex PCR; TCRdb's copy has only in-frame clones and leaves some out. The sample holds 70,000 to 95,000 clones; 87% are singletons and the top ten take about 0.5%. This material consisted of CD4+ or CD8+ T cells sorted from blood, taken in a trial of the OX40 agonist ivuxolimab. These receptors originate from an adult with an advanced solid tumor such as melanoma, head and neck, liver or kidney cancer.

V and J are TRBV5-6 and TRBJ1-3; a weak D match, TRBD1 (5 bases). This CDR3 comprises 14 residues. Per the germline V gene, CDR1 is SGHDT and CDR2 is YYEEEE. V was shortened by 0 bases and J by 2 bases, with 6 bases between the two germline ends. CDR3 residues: CASSLGGTGNTIYF. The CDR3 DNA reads TGTGCCAGCAGCTTGGGGGGGACTGGAAACACCATATATTTT.

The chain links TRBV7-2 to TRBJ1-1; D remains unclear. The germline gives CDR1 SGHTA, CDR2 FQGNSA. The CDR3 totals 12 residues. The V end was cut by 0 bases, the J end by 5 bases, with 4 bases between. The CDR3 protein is CASSLAGTEAFF. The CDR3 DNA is TGTGCCAGCAGCTTAGCAGGGACTGAAGCTTTCTTT. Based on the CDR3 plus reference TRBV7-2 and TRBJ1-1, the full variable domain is GAGVSQSPSNKVTEKGKDVELRCDPISGHTALYWYRQSLGQGLEFLIYFQGNSAPDKSGLPSDRFSAERTGGSVSTLTIQRTQQEDSAVYLCASSLAGTEAFFGQGTRLTVV.

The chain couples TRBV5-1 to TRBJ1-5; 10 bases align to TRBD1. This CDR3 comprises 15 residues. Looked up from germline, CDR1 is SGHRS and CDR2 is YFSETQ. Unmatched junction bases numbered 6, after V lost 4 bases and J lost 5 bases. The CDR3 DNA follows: TGCGCCAGCAGCATTACCGGGACAGGGGATCAGCCCCAGCATTTT. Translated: CASSITGTGDQPQHF.

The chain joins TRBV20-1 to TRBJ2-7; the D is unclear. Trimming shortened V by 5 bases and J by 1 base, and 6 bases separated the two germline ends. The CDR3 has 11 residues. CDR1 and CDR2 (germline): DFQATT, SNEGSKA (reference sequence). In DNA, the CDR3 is TGCAGTGCTCTTGGGTCCTACGAGCAGTACTTC. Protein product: CSALGSYEQYF.

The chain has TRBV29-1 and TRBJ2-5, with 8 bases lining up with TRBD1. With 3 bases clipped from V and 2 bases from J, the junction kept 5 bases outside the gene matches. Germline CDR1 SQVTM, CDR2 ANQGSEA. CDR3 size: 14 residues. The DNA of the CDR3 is TGCAGCGTTGAGACAGGGGTCCGACAAGAGACCCAGTACTTC. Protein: CSVETGVRQETQYF.

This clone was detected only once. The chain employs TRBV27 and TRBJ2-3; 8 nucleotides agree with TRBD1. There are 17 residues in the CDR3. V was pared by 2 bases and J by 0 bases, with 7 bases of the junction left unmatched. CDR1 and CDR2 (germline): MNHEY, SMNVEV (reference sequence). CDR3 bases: TGTGCCAGCAGTTTACTCTCGACAGGGGAGAGCACAGATACGCAGTATTTT. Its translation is CASSLLSTGESTDTQYF.

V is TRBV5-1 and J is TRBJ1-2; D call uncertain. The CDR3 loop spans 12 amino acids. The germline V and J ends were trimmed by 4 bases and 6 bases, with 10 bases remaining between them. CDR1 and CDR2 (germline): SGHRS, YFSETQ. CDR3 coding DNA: TGCGCCAGCAGCCCCGGACGGCATGGCTACACCTTC. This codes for CASSPGRHGYTF.

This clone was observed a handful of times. CDR3 region: CASGVGQPQHF. As DNA, the CDR3 is TGTGCCAGCGGAGTGGGTCAGCCCCAGCATTTT. V usage is TRBV6-6 and J usage is TRBJ1-5; D unresolved. Germline CDR1 is MNHNY and CDR2 is SVGAGI (reference sequence). V was shortened by 8 bases and J by 6 bases, with 8 bases between the two germline ends. CDR3 length: 11 residues.

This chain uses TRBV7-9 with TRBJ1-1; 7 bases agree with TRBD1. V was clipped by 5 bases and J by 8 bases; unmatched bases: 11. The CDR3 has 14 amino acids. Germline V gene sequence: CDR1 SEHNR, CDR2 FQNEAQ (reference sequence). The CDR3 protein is CASSPRQGVREAFF. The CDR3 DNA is TGTGCCAGCAGCCCTCGACAGGGCGTCAGGGAAGCTTTCTTT.

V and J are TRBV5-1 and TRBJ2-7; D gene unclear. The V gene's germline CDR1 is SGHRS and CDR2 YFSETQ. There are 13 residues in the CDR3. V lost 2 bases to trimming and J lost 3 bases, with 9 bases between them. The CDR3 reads CASSLGPDYEQYF. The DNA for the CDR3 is TGCGCCAGCAGCTTAGGTCCCGACTACGAGCAGTACTTC.

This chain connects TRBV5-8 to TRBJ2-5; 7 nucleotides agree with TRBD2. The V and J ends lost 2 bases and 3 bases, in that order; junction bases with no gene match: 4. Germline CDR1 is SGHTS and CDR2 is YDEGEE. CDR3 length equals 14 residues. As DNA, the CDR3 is TGTGCCAGCAGCTTAGGACTAGAGAAAGAGACCCAGTACTTC. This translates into CASSLGLEKETQYF.

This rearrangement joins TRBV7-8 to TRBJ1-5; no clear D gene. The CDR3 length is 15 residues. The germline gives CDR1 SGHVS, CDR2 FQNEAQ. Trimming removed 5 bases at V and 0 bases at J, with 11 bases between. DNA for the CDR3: TGTGCCAGCAGCCCGCAGGTACCTAGCAATCAGCCCCAGCATTTT. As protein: CASSPQVPSNQPQHF.

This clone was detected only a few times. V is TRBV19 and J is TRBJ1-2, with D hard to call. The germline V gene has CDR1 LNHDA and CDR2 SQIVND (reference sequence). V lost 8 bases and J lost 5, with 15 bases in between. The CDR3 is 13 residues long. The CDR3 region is CASHDLGKYGYTF. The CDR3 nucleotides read TGTGCCAGTCACGACCTGGGGAAATATGGCTACACCTTC.

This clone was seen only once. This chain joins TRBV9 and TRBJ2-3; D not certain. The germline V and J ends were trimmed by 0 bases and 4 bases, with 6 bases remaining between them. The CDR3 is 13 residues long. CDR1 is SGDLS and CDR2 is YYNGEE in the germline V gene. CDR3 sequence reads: CASSVVIPDTQYF. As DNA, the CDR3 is TGTGCCAGCAGCGTAGTCATACCAGATACGCAGTATTTT.

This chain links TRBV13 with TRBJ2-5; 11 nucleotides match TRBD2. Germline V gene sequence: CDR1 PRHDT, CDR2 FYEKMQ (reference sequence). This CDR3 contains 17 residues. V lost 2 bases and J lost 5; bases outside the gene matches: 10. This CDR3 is CASSLRTLLAGVETQYF. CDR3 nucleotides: TGTGCCAGCAGCTTAAGGACCCTACTAGCGGGGGTGGAGACCCAGTACTTC.

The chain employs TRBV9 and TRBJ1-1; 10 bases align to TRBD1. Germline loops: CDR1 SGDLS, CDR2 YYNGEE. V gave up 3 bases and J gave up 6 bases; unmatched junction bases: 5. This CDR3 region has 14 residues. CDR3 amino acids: CASSAGTGAPEAFF. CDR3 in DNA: TGTGCCAGCAGCGCGGGGACAGGGGCCCCTGAAGCTTTCTTT.

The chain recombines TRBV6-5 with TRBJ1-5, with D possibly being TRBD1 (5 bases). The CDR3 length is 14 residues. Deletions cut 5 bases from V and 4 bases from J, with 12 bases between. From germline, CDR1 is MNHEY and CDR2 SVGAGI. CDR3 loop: CASSTRGGNQPQHF. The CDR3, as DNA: TGTGCCAGCAGTACCCGGGGGGGAAATCAGCCCCAGCATTTT.

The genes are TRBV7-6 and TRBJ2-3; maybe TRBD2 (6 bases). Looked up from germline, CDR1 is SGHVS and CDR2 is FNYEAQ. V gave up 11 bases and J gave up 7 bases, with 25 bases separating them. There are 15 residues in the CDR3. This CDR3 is CAVGGGAPMAHTQYF. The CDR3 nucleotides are TGTGCCGTGGGAGGAGGCGCCCCCATGGCGCATACGCAGTATTTT.

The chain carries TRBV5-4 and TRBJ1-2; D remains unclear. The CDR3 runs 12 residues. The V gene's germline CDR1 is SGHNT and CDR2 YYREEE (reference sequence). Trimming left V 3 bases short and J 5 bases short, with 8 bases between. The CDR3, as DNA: TGTGCCAGCAGCTCCCCCCAGTATGGCTACACCTTC. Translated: CASSSPQYGYTF.

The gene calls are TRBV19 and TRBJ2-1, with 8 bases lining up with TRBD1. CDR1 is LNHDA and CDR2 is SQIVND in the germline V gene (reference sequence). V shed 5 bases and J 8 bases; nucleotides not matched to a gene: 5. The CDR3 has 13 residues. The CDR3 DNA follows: TGTGCCAGTAGTGACAGGGGTGAGGATGAGCAGTTCTTC. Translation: CASSDRGEDEQFF.

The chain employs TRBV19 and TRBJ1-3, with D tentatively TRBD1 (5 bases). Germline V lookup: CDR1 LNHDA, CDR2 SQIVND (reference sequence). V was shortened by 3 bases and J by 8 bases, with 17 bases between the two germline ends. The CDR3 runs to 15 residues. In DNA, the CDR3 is TGTGCCAGTAGTATCCGGGCAGGGTCGGTGGACACCATATATTTT. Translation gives CASSIRAGSVDTIYF.

The DNA of the CDR3 is TGTGCCAGCAGCCTAGGGACGGGGAGCTCTGGGGCCAACGTCCTGACTTTC. Translation: CASSLGTGSSGANVLTF. V and J are TRBV9 and TRBJ2-6, with D perhaps assigned TRBD1 or TRBD2 (5 bases each). The germline V gene has CDR1 SGDLS and CDR2 YYNGEE. Trimming removed 4 bases from V and 0 bases from J, with 14 bases in between. The CDR3 contains 17 residues.

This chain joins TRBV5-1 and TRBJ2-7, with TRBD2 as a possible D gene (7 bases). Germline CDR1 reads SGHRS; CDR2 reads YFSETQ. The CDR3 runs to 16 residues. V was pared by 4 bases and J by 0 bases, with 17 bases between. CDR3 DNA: TGCGCCAGCAGCGTGGAAGTGGCGGGGGCCTCCTACGAGCAGTACTTC. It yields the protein CASSVEVAGASYEQYF. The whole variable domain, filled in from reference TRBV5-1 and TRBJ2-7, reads KAGVTQTPRYLIKTRGQQVTLSCSPISGHRSVSWYQQTPGQGLQFLFEYFSETQRNKGNFPGRFSGRQFSNSRSEMNVSTLELGDSALYLCASSVEVAGASYEQYFGPGTRLTVT.

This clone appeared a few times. CDR3 in amino acids: CASSLTLLQGEPQHF. CDR3 bases: TGTGCCAGCAGTCTGACACTTCTACAGGGGGAGCCCCAGCATTTT. The V and J genes are TRBV6-1 and TRBJ1-5, with TRBD1 matching over 8 bases. Germline trimming cut 5 bases from V and 8 bases from J; bases unmatched to any gene: 11. Germline CDR1 and CDR2: MNHNS and SASEGT. The length of the CDR3 is 15 residues.